Below, one T cell receptor (beta chain) is given with its context. Its specificity is unknown. Sequencing was at deep level. Profiling relied on immunoSEQ multiplex PCR, and the TCRdb table lists in-frame clones only, not all of them. The sample includes hundreds of thousands of clones, around 92% seen only once; the top ten take 24%. This entry belongs to a study of shared clonotypes between healthy human individuals. Whole-study findings and limits: Clonotype sharing among donors was expected to depend on sequencing depth. The study's rarefaction showed incomplete sorted-subset sequencing despite large depth. Naive subsets usually exceeded memory subsets in estimated richness.

The CDR3 length is 13 residues. Germline loops: CDR1 SGHVS, CDR2 FNYEAQ. V was pared by 5 bases and J by 5 bases, with 2 bases of the junction left unmatched. CD8 cells regarded as naive lacked CD45RO, were positively chosen for CCR7, and omitted terminally differentiated effector memory CD45RA+ cells. The TCR was taken from a man in his thirties or forties in good health. The chain has TRBV7-6 and TRBJ2-2; TRBD2 matches 7 bases. The sequenced sample consisted of naive CD8+ T cells sorted from blood. CDR3 DNA sequence: TGTGCCAGCAGCCCTAGCGGAACCGGGGAGCTGTTTTTT. It encodes CASSPSGTGELFF.